Presented here are 22 T cell receptor beta chains from one specimen sequenced in a study of blood T cell repertoires in COVID-19. Clones were sequenced by immunoSEQ multiplex PCR, and TCRdb holds only the in-frame ones, with some missing. The table lists about 76,000 clones, roughly nine tenths of them singletons. The sequencing sample was made of peripheral blood. The receptors were sampled from a man aged 50 or older with acute or convalescent COVID-19.

In its sample, this clone was seen a few times. J is TRBJ1-2 and V is TRBV3-1 (or the pseudogene TRBV3-2), with 9 nucleotides matching TRBD1. The CDR3 loop spans 15 amino acids. CDR1 LGHDT and CDR2 YNNKEL come from the germline V gene (reference sequence). V lost 4 bases and J lost 6; bases outside the gene matches: 9. The CDR3 reads CASSLTGGAADGYTF. The CDR3 DNA is TGTGCCAGCAGCCTAACAGGGGGCGCCGCGGATGGCTACACCTTC.

The CDR3 bases are TGTGCCAGCAGTTTTGGACAGGTGGGGGACACTGAAGCTTTCTTT. Protein product: CASSFGQVGDTEAFF. This chain uses TRBV28 with TRBJ1-1; 7 positions agree with TRBD1. The CDR3 length is 15 residues. Germline loops: CDR1 MDHEN, CDR2 SYDVKM. After removal of 3 bases from V and 3 bases from J, the junction contained 7 bases not matched to a gene.

The rearrangement uses TRBV7-2 and TRBJ1-3; possible D gene TRBD1, 6 bases. Germline assignment: CDR1 SGHTA and CDR2 FQGNSA. The CDR3 length is 13 residues. V lost 1 base and J lost 8, with 9 bases in between. The CDR3 protein is CASSLVQGHTIYF. The DNA of the CDR3 is TGTGCCAGCAGCTTAGTACAGGGTCACACCATATATTTT.

The rearrangement joins TRBV6-1 to TRBJ2-7; D uncertain. CDR1 MNHNS and CDR2 SASEGT come from the germline V gene. V lost 2 bases and J lost 1, with 9 bases in between. This CDR3 comprises 14 residues. The CDR3 protein is CASSEYSFSYEQYF. The CDR3, as DNA: TGTGCCAGCAGTGAATACAGTTTTTCCTACGAGCAGTACTTC.

This chain links TRBV2 with TRBJ2-2; D gene unclear. Germline V CDR1 and CDR2: SNHLY, FYNNEI. V was pared by 5 bases and J by 9 bases, with 10 bases between. The CDR3 is 12 residues long. In DNA, the CDR3 is TGTGCCAGCAGTCCAACTACCTGGGAGCTGTTTTTT. This encodes CASSPTTWELFF.

The J gene is TRBJ2-7, the V gene TRBV7-9, with TRBD2 identical over 10 bases. With V trimmed by 0 bases and J by 3 bases, 2 bases remained unmatched. Germline CDR1 and CDR2: SEHNR and FQNEAQ (reference sequence). CDR3 size: 15 residues. CDR3 DNA: TGTGCCAGCAGCTTAGCGAGGACTAGCGGCTACGAGCAGTACTTC. Translating it yields CASSLARTSGYEQYF.

The CDR3 reads CASRLSDTQYF. CDR3 nucleotides: TGTGCCAGCAGACTGTCAGATACGCAGTATTTT. The chain recombines TRBV28 with TRBJ2-3; D is unclear. The CDR3 loop spans 11 amino acids. In germline, CDR1 is MDHEN, CDR2 SYDVKM. The germline V and J ends were trimmed by 6 bases and 4 bases, with 5 bases remaining between them.

The J gene is TRBJ2-1, the V gene TRBV5-1, with 7 positions matching TRBD1. Trimming cost V 0 bases and J 12 bases; bases outside gene matches: 9. The CDR3 is 14 residues long. From germline, CDR1 is SGHRS and CDR2 YFSETQ. The CDR3 region is CASSLEGTAVGQFF. As DNA, the CDR3 is TGCGCCAGCAGCTTGGAAGGGACAGCGGTTGGGCAGTTCTTC. Together with reference TRBV5-1 and TRBJ2-1, the CDR3 gives the full variable domain: KAGVTQTPRYLIKTRGQQVTLSCSPISGHRSVSWYQQTPGQGLQFLFEYFSETQRNKGNFPGRFSGRQFSNSRSEMNVSTLELGDSALYLCASSLEGTAVGQFFGPGTRLTVL.

The rearrangement joins TRBV2 to TRBJ2-5, with a tentative D call TRBD2 (7 bases). This CDR3 has 14 residues. V lost 6 bases and J lost 1, with 12 bases in between. Germline CDR1 reads SNHLY; CDR2 reads FYNNEI. CDR3: CASRQGGGQETQYF. The CDR3 bases are TGTGCCAGCAGACAGGGCGGGGGCCAAGAGACCCAGTACTTC.

V usage is TRBV19 and J usage is TRBJ1-6; D ambiguous. CDR1 and CDR2 (germline): LNHDA, SQIVND (reference sequence). The V and J ends lost 5 bases and 10 bases respectively, with 15 bases between them. The CDR3 is made up of 14 amino acids. The DNA for the CDR3 is TGTGCCAGTAGTCCTGCCCGGGAAAAATCACCCCTCCACTTT. Translated, it gives CASSPAREKSPLHF.

The rearrangement links TRBV7-2 to TRBJ1-2, with 7 bases aligning to TRBD1. Germline CDR1 and CDR2: SGHTA and FQGNSA. The CDR3 loop spans 14 amino acids. The V gene end was trimmed by 3 bases and the J gene end by 5 bases; junction bases not matched to a gene: 6. The CDR3: CASSFQGGPYGYTF. The CDR3 bases are TGTGCCAGCAGCTTCCAGGGGGGCCCTTATGGCTACACCTTC. Using reference TRBV7-2 and TRBJ1-2 for the parts outside the CDR3, the full variable domain is GAGVSQSPSNKVTEKGKDVELRCDPISGHTALYWYRQSLGQGLEFLIYFQGNSAPDKSGLPSDRFSAERTGGSVSTLTIQRTQQEDSAVYLCASSFQGGPYGYTFGSGTRLTVV.

The rearrangement links TRBV5-1 to TRBJ2-5; weak D call: TRBD1 (6 bases). This CDR3 has 12 residues. Germline values: CDR1 SGHRS, CDR2 YFSETQ. Trimming shortened V by 8 bases and J by 0 bases, and 8 bases separated the two germline ends. The CDR3 is CASGTNQETQYF. The CDR3 DNA sequence: TGCGCCAGTGGGACAAACCAAGAGACCCAGTACTTC.

V is TRBV28 and J is TRBJ1-4; possibly TRBD1 for D (6 bases). Trimming took 4 bases from V and 7 from J, leaving 16 bases between them. CDR3 length: 15 amino acids. CDR1 is MDHEN, CDR2 SYDVKM, per germline. CDR3 coding DNA: TGTGCCAGCAGTTCACAGACGTTAGGGGGTGAAAAACTGTTTTTT. This translates into CASSSQTLGGEKLFF.

This clone was counted a few times. The chain employs TRBV30 and TRBJ1-2; TRBD1 agrees at 7 bases. The CDR3 consists of 14 residues. Germline V gene sequence: CDR1 GTSNPN, CDR2 SVGIG (reference sequence). V lost 3 bases and J lost 5; bases outside the gene matches: 9. For the CDR3, the DNA is TGTGCCTGGAGCAGGACAGGTCATAAATATGGCTACACCTTC. Translation gives CAWSRTGHKYGYTF.

This clone appeared a single time. The CDR3 bases are TGTGCCAGTAGTAGCGGGACAGGAGGGACGGGAGAATTCTACAATGAGCAGTTCTTC. Translated, it gives CASSSGTGGTGEFYNEQFF. The V gene is TRBV19, the J gene TRBJ2-1; 8 bases align to TRBD1. CDR3 length equals 19 residues. V was pared by 4 bases and J by 3 bases, with 17 bases of the junction left unmatched. Germline V gene lookup returns CDR1 LNHDA and CDR2 SQIVND (reference sequence).

In this sample, this clone turned up a few times. The rearrangement uses TRBV27 and TRBJ2-5, with 13 positions matching TRBD2. Germline trimming cut 3 bases from V and 5 bases from J; bases unmatched to any gene: 3. The CDR3 consists of 15 residues. Germline V gene data show CDR1 as MNHEY and CDR2 as SMNVEV (reference sequence). The CDR3 bases are TGTGCCAGCAGTTTCGGGACTAGCGGGGTGGAGACCCAGTACTTC. Protein product: CASSFGTSGVETQYF.

This clone is a singleton in its sample. CDR3 bases: TGTGCCACCAGCAGAGAAGGAACAGGGGGCAAGAGAACTGAAGCTTTCTTT. It yields the protein CATSREGTGGKRTEAFF. This sequence joins TRBV15 and TRBJ1-1; 9 bases map to TRBD1. The CDR3 totals 17 residues. Germline V gene lookup returns CDR1 LNHNV and CDR2 YYDKDF (reference sequence). With V trimmed by 0 bases and J by 5 bases, 10 bases remained unmatched.

V gene TRBV11-3 combines with J gene TRBJ2-7; possibly TRBD2 for D (5 bases). This CDR3 is built from 13 residues. V lost 0 bases and J 6 bases, leaving 9 bases between the germline ends. The V gene's germline CDR1 is SGHNT and CDR2 YENEEA. The DNA of the CDR3 is TGTGCCAGCAGCTTAGATTACCGGGGCGAGCAGTACTTC. Its translation is CASSLDYRGEQYF.

The genes are TRBV5-1 and TRBJ2-6; 8 bases agree with TRBD1. Germline V gene sequence: CDR1 SGHRS, CDR2 YFSETQ. V lost 0 bases, J lost 0 bases, and 8 bases stayed unmatched. The CDR3 consists of 19 residues. CDR3 nucleotides: TGCGCCAGCAGCTTGGTTGGACAGGGAATCGGCTCTGGGGCCAACGTCCTGACTTTC. The encoded protein is CASSLVGQGIGSGANVLTF.

This chain connects TRBV6-5 to TRBJ2-7, with 8 bases matching TRBD1. The CDR3 runs 13 residues. The J segment lost 7 bases and the V segment lost 0 bases, leaving 2 bases of the junction unmatched. Germline V lookup: CDR1 MNHEY, CDR2 SVGAGI. The CDR3 loop is CASSYSRGHEQYV. CDR3 in DNA: TGTGCCAGCAGTTACTCCAGGGGGCATGAGCAGTACGTC.

The rearrangement joins TRBV10-3 to TRBJ1-2; 8 positions match TRBD1. Per the germline V gene, CDR1 is ENHRY and CDR2 is SYGVKD. The CDR3 totals 15 residues. After removal of 0 bases from V and 4 bases from J, the junction contained 4 bases not matched to a gene. CDR3 bases: TGTGCCATCAGTGAGTCCGCGGGACAGGTCTATGGCTACACCTTC. Protein sequence: CAISESAGQVYGYTF.

The CDR3 nucleotides read TGTGCCAGCAGCTTAGGGCCAGGGGCAGGCAATCAGCCCCAGCATTTT. Its protein is CASSLGPGAGNQPQHF. The chain uses TRBV7-9 and TRBJ1-5; the D gene is possibly TRBD1 (6 bases). With 1 base removed from V and 2 bases from J, the gap between germline ends came to 12 bases. Germline V gene lookup returns CDR1 SEHNR and CDR2 FQNEAQ (reference sequence). This CDR3 spans 16 amino acids.